The present TCR beta chain was sequenced within a study of beta chain features in type 1 diabetes. General study findings and limits: A PCR bias possibly favoring shorter templates would apply equally to patients and controls. Moderate yet significant TCRB CDR3 shortening was seen in Type 1 diabetes patients in all four CD4+ subsets. Patients showed naive, central memory and Treg TCRB repertoires that appeared more similar than those of healthy donors.

Only a few counts were recorded for this clone. Its antigen is not identified. V was shortened by 3 bases and J by 9 bases, with 15 bases between the two germline ends. The CDR3 loop spans 14 amino acids. From germline, CDR1 is LNHDA and CDR2 SQIVND (reference sequence). What was sequenced were expressed TCRB transcripts, since all of the isolated RNA had been reverse transcribed. TCRdb's copy holds only in-frame clones and misses some; the assay was immunoSEQ multiplex PCR. The sample holds fewer than 400,000 clones, 7% to 9% seen once. This chain uses TRBV19 with TRBJ1-5; D ambiguous. The TCR was taken from a woman between 18 and 29 years old in good health. Material: central memory CD4+ T cells from blood. The CDR3 spells CASSIVGAQSPQHF. Here the CDR3 DNA reads TGTGCCAGTAGTATTGTGGGAGCCCAATCGCCCCAGCATTTT.